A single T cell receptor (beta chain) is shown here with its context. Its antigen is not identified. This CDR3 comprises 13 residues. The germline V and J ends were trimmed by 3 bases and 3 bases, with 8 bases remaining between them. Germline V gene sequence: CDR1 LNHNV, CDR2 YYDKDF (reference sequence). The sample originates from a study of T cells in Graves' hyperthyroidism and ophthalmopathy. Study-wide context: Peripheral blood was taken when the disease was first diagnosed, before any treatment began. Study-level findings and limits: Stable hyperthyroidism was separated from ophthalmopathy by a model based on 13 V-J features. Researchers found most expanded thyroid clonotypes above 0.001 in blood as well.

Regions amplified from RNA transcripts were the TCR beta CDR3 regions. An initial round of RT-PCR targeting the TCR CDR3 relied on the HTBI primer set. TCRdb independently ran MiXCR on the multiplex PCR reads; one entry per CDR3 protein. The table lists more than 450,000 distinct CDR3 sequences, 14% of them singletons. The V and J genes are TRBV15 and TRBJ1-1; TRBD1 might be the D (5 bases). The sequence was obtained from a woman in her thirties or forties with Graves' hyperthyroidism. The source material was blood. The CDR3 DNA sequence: TGTGCCACCAGCAGGAGGGGTTACACTGAAGCTTTCTTT. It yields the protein CATSRRGYTEAFF.